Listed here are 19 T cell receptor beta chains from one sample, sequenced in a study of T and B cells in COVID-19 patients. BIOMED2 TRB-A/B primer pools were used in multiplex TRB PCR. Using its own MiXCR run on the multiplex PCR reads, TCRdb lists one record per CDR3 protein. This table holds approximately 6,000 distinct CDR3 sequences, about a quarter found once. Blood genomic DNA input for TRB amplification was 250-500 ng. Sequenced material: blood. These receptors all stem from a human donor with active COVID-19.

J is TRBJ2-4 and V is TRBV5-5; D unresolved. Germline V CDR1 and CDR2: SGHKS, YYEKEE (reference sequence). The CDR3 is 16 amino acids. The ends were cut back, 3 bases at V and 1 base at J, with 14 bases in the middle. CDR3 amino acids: CASSSSRLAAKNIQYF. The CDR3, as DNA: TGTGCCAGCAGCTCCTCCCGACTGGCGGCCAAAAACATTCAGTACTTC.

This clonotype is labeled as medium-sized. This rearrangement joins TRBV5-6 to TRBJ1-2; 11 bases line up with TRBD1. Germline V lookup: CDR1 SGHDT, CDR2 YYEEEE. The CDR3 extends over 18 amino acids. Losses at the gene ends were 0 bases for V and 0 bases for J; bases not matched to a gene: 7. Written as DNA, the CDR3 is TGTGCCAGCAGCTTGGAGGGACAGGGGGACCCGGCTAACTATGGCTACACCTTC. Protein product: CASSLEGQGDPANYGYTF.

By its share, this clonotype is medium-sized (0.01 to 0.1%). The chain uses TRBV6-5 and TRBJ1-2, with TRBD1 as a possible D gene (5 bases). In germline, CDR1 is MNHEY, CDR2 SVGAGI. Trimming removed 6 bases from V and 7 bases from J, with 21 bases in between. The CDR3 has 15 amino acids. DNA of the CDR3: TGTGCCAGCAGCGCCCGGGCAGGGAGGGAGGGTGGCTACACCTTC. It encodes CASSARAGREGGYTF.

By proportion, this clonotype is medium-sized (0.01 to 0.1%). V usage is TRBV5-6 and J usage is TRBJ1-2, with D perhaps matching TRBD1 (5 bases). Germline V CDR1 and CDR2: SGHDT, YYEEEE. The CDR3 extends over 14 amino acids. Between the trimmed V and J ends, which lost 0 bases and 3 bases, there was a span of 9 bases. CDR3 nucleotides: TGTGCCAGCAGCTTGGCCGGGGGGGACTATGGCTACACCTTC. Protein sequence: CASSLAGGDYGYTF.

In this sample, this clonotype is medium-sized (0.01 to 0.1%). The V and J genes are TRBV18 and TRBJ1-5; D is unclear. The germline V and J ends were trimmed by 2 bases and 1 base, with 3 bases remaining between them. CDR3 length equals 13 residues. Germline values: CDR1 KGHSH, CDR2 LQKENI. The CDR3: CASSPLSNQPQHF. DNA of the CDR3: TGTGCCAGCTCACCATTGAGCAATCAGCCCCAGCATTTT.

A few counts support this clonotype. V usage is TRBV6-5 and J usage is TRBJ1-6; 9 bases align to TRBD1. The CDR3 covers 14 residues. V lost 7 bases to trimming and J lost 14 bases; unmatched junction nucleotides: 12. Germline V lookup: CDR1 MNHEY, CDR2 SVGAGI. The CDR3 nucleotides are TGTGCCAGCATCGAAGGGACAGGGCGGTCGGCCCTCCACTTT. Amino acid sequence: CASIEGTGRSALHF.

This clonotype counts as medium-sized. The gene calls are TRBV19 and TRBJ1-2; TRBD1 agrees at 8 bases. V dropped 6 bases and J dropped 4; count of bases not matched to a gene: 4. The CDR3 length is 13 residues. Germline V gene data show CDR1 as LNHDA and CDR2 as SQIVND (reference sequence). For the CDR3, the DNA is TGTGCCAGTAGAGGACAGGGCGGCTATGGCTACACCTTC. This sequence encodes CASRGQGGYGYTF.

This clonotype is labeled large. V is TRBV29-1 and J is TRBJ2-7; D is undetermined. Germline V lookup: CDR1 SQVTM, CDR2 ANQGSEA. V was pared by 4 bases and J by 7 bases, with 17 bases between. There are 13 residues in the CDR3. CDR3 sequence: CSVVPTNVGEQYF. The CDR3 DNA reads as TGCAGCGTTGTCCCGACCAACGTAGGGGAGCAGTACTTC.

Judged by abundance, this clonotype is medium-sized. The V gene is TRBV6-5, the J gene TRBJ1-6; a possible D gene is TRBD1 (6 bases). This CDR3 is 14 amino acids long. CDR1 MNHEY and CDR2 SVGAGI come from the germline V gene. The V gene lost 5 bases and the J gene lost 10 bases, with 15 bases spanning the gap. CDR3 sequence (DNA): TGTGCCAGCAGTCCACAGGGAAATCTATCACCCCTCCACTTT. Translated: CASSPQGNLSPLHF.

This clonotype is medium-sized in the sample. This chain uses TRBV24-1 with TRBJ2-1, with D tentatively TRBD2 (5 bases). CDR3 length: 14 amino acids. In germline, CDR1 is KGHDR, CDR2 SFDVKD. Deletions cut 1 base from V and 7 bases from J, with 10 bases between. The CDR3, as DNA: TGTGCCACCAGTGATTTCTCGGGGTGGAATGAGCAGTTCTTC. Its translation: CATSDFSGWNEQFF.

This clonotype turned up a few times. The CDR3 sequence: CASSSEPGQGFYGYTF. The CDR3 nucleotides are TGTGCCAGCAGCTCCGAACCGGGACAGGGGTTCTATGGCTACACCTTC. The chain uses TRBV7-9 and TRBJ1-2, with 10 bases identical to TRBD1. Germline loops: CDR1 SEHNR, CDR2 FQNEAQ (reference sequence). There are 16 residues in the CDR3. V lost 4 bases to trimming and J lost 4 bases; unmatched junction nucleotides: 9.

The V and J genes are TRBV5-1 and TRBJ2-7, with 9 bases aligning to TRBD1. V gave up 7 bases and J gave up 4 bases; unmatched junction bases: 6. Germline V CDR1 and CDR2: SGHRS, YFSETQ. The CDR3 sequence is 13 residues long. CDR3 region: CASAPGQGYEQYF. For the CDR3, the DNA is TGCGCCAGCGCCCCGGGACAGGGTTACGAGCAGTACTTC.

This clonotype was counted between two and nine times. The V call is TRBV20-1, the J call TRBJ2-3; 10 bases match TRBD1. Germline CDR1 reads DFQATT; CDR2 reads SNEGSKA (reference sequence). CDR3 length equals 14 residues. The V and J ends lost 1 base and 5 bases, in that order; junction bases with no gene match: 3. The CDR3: CSARGQGARDTQYF. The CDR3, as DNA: TGCAGTGCTAGAGGACAGGGGGCGAGAGATACGCAGTATTTT.

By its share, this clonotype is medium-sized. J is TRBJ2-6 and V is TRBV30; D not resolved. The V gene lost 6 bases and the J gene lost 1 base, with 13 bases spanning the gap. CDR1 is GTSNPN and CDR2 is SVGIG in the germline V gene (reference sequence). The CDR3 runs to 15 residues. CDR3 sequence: CACRGPSSGANVLTF. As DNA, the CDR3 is TGTGCCTGTCGAGGACCATCATCTGGGGCCAACGTCCTGACTTTC.

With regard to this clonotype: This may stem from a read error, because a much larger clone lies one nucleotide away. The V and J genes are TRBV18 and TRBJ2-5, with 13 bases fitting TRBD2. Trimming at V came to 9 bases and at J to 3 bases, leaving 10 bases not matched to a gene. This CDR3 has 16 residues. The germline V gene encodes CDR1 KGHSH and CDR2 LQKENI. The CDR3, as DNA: TGTGCCAGAAGTCACAGGACTAGCGGGGGAAAAGAGACCCAGTACTTC. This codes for CARSHRTSGGKETQYF.

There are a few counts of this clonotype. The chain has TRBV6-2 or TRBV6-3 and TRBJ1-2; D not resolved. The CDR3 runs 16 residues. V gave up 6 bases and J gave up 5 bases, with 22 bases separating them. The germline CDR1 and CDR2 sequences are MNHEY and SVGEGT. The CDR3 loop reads CASRTPNGRREYGYTF. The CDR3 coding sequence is TGTGCCAGCAGGACCCCTAATGGCAGACGAGAGTATGGCTACACCTTC.

The CDR3 nucleotides read TGTGCCAGCAGGGAGTCACTTGCCTATAATTCACCCCTCCACTTT. Protein product: CASRESLAYNSPLHF. The chain is built from TRBV6-4 and TRBJ1-6; D uncertain. This CDR3 spans 15 amino acids. The V end was cut by 6 bases, the J end by 2 bases, with 11 bases between. Per the germline V gene, CDR1 is MRHNA and CDR2 is SNTAGT.

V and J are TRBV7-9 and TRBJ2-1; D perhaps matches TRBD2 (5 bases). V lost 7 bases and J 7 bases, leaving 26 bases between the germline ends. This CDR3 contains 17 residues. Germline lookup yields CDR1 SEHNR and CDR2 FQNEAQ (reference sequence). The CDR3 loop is CASTLEPRAQSGNEQFF. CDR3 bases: TGTGCCAGCACCCTGGAACCGCGGGCCCAGTCTGGGAATGAGCAGTTCTTC.

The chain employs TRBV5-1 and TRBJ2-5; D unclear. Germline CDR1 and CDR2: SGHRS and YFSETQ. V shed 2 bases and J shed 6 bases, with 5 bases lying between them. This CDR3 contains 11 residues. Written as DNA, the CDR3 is TGCGCCAGCAGCTTCCTTAAGACCCAGTACTTC. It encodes CASSFLKTQYF. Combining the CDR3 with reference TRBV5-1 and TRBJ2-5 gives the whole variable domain KAGVTQTPRYLIKTRGQQVTLSCSPISGHRSVSWYQQTPGQGLQFLFEYFSETQRNKGNFPGRFSGRQFSNSRSEMNVSTLELGDSALYLCASSFLKTQYFGPGTRLLVL.